The present entry profiles one T cell receptor beta chain with its context. Stability of Graves' hyperthyroidism was defined as absent ophthalmopathy progression within 18 months. Uncontrolled infection, other autoimmune disease, pregnancy or lactation excluded patients. The V and J ends lost 1 base and 6 bases respectively, with 6 bases between them. The CDR3 spans 12 residues. From germline, CDR1 is SEHNR and CDR2 FQNEAQ (reference sequence). The data are from a study of T cells in Graves' hyperthyroidism and ophthalmopathy. The CDR3 regions of TCR beta were amplified from RNA transcripts. The HTBI set primed first-round TCR CDR3 RT-PCR. A single record per CDR3 protein comes from TCRdb applying MiXCR to the multiplex PCR reads. In the table there are some 700,000 distinct CDR3 sequences, approximately 15% of which are singletons.

The J gene is TRBJ1-2, the V gene TRBV7-9, with D unclear. The sample was blood. The sequence was obtained from a man aged 45 to 65 with Graves' hyperthyroidism. CDR3 in DNA: TGTGCCAGCAGCTTAGTCCTGGATGGCTACACCTTC. Its translation is CASSLVLDGYTF.